Presented here are 32 T cell receptor beta chains from one specimen sequenced in a study of T cells in Graves' hyperthyroidism and ophthalmopathy. Authors of the study amplified TCR beta CDR3 regions from RNA transcripts. The primer set for the first-round RT-PCR of the TCR CDR3 was HTBI. TCRdb itself ran the multiplex PCR reads through MiXCR, one entry per CDR3 protein. This sample has about 640,000 distinct CDR3 sequences, with about 20% found just once. The sequenced sample consisted of blood. The receptors were sampled from a man aged 25 to 40 with Graves' ophthalmopathy.

This clonotype came up many times. The chain combines TRBV12-3 or TRBV12-4 with TRBJ2-7, with D perhaps matching TRBD2 (5 bases). The CDR3 length is 15 residues. The germline V and J ends were trimmed by 6 bases and 3 bases, with 18 bases remaining between them. CDR3 amino acids: CASSPEGRRVYEQYF. The CDR3 DNA reads as TGTGCCAGCAGCCCCGAGGGCAGGAGAGTCTACGAGCAGTACTTC.

Only a few counts were recorded for this clonotype. This chain links TRBV29-1 with TRBJ2-3, with D possibly matching TRBD2 (5 bases). The CDR3 covers 13 residues. The V gene's germline CDR1 is SQVTM and CDR2 ANQGSEA. Trimming removed 1 base from V and 0 bases from J, with 5 bases in between. In DNA form, the CDR3 reads TGCAGCGTTGAAGGCGGGAGCACAGATACGCAGTATTTT. Its protein product is CSVEGGSTDTQYF.

The V call is TRBV20-1, the J call TRBJ2-3; maybe TRBD1 (5 bases). Looked up from germline, CDR1 is DFQATT and CDR2 is SNEGSKA (reference sequence). V was clipped by 1 base and J by 1 base, with 12 bases between them. The CDR3 loop spans 15 amino acids. The DNA of the CDR3 is TGCAGTGCTAGAGGAGGTCAGGGCCGCACAGATACGCAGTATTTT. As protein: CSARGGQGRTDTQYF.

There are a few counts of this clonotype. This rearrangement joins TRBV5-1 to TRBJ1-4, with D possibly TRBD1 on 6 matching bases. CDR1 and CDR2 (germline): SGHRS, YFSETQ. The CDR3 has 15 amino acids. Trimming cost V 0 bases and J 5 bases, with 11 bases left between them. The CDR3 region is CASSLEGVLNEKLFF. In DNA form, the CDR3 reads TGCGCCAGCAGCTTGGAGGGGGTCCTCAATGAAAAACTGTTTTTT.

This clonotype has just a few counts. V gene TRBV5-6 combines with J gene TRBJ2-3; D remains ambiguous. The V end was cut by 0 bases, the J end by 2 bases, with 4 bases between. The length of the CDR3 is 13 residues. Germline V CDR1 and CDR2: SGHDT, YYEEEE. CDR3 protein: CASSLVHTDTQYF. For the CDR3, the DNA is TGTGCCAGCAGCTTGGTGCACACAGATACGCAGTATTTT.

This clonotype has at least ten counts. The chain joins TRBV30 to TRBJ2-1, with TRBD2 identical over 11 bases. This CDR3 is 15 amino acids long. Losses at the gene ends were 1 base for V and 5 bases for J; bases not matched to a gene: 4. The germline gives CDR1 GTSNPN, CDR2 SVGIG (reference sequence). CDR3 DNA: TGTGCCTGGAGTGCACTAGCGGGAGATGACAATGAGCAGTTCTTC. Protein product: CAWSALAGDDNEQFF. Complete variable domain (other parts from reference TRBV30 and TRBJ2-1): SQTIHQWPATLVQPVGSPLSLECTVEGTSNPNLYWYRQAAGRGLQLLFYSVGIGQISSEVPQNLSASRPQDRQFILSSKKLLLSDSGFYLCAWSALAGDDNEQFFGPGTRLTVL.

The chain is built from TRBV4-3 and TRBJ1-2; D call uncertain. This CDR3 region has 11 residues. V lost 4 bases, J lost 7 bases, and 7 bases lay in between. Germline CDR1 and CDR2: LGHNA and YSLEER. CDR3 protein: CASSRGTGYTF. The CDR3 nucleotides read TGCGCCAGCAGCCGGGGAACTGGCTACACCTTC.

This clonotype has only a few counts. The rearrangement uses TRBV2 and TRBJ2-1; TRBD2 matches 12 bases. Trimming removed 7 bases from V and 2 bases from J; junction bases left unmatched: 15. The CDR3 has 19 amino acids. Per the germline V gene, CDR1 is SNHLY and CDR2 is FYNNEI. Written as DNA, the CDR3 is TGTGCCAGCATCAAAACGAGGACTAGCGGGACTGGGCCCTACAATGAGCAGTTCTTC. Its translation is CASIKTRTSGTGPYNEQFF.

This clonotype turned up a few times. This chain connects TRBV6-5 to TRBJ2-3, with 7 nucleotides matching TRBD1. Germline V gene lookup returns CDR1 MNHEY and CDR2 SVGAGI. This CDR3 has 15 residues. Germline trimming cut 0 bases from V and 5 bases from J; bases unmatched to any gene: 5. CDR3: CASSYSTGFGDTQYF. CDR3 nucleotide sequence: TGTGCCAGCAGTTACTCGACAGGGTTTGGAGATACGCAGTATTTT.

This clonotype was found a few times. The chain recombines TRBV19 with TRBJ2-3; TRBD2 might be the D (6 bases). The CDR3 sequence is 13 residues long. Trimming cost V 6 bases and J 5 bases, with 12 bases left between them. Germline CDR1 reads LNHDA; CDR2 reads SQIVND (reference sequence). The CDR3 nucleotides are TGTGCCAGTAGAATGCGGGGTGAAGATACGCAGTATTTT. Amino acids: CASRMRGEDTQYF.

This clonotype was observed at least ten times. V gene TRBV20-1 combines with J gene TRBJ1-5; D remains ambiguous. Germline V CDR1 and CDR2: DFQATT, SNEGSKA (reference sequence). The CDR3 is 14 residues long. Trimming took off 5 bases at V and 0 bases at J, with 11 bases between the two ends. CDR3 region: CSADDVHSNQPQHF. The CDR3, as DNA: TGCAGTGCTGATGACGTTCATAGCAATCAGCCCCAGCATTTT.

This chain joins TRBV30 and TRBJ1-5, with D perhaps matching TRBD1 (6 bases). Germline V lookup: CDR1 GTSNPN, CDR2 SVGIG (reference sequence). V lost 8 bases, J lost 0 bases, and 17 bases lay in between. This CDR3 has 15 amino acids. CDR3 DNA sequence: TGTGCCGGTACTTGGGGGGCCAATAGCAATCAGCCCCAGCATTTT. It translates to CAGTWGANSNQPQHF.

This clonotype appeared a few times. For the CDR3, the DNA is TGTGCCAGCAGCCCAGGACTAGCGGGAGGGGAGAGGTCCTACAATGAGCAGTTCTTC. Translation gives CASSPGLAGGERSYNEQFF. The V gene is TRBV7-8, the J gene TRBJ2-1, with 15 bases matching TRBD2. Trimming at V came to 5 bases and at J to 1 base, leaving 9 bases not matched to a gene. This CDR3 has 19 amino acids. Germline-derived CDR1 and CDR2 are SGHVS and FQNEAQ.

The rearrangement links TRBV3-1 to TRBJ1-1; TRBD1 agrees at 10 bases. The CDR3 totals 16 residues. J lost 1 base, V lost 0 bases, and 2 bases had no gene match. Per germline, CDR1 LGHDT and CDR2 YNNKEL (reference sequence). The CDR3 reads CASSQEGQGRNTEAFF. The CDR3 region has the DNA TGTGCCAGCAGCCAAGAGGGACAGGGGAGGAACACTGAAGCTTTCTTT.

This clonotype has a count of ten or more. This chain links TRBV3-1 with TRBJ1-1; TRBD1 agrees at 7 bases. The CDR3 loop spans 15 amino acids. Germline CDR1 reads LGHDT; CDR2 reads YNNKEL (reference sequence). Trimming took 0 bases from V and 7 from J; bases not matched to a gene: 8. CDR3 protein: CASSQELGTANEAFF. CDR3 nucleotide sequence: TGTGCCAGCAGCCAAGAGCTTGGGACAGCCAATGAAGCTTTCTTT.

This clonotype was seen a few times. The rearrangement links TRBV4-3 to TRBJ1-2; the match to TRBD1 covers 9 bases. V was clipped by 4 bases and J by 5 bases; unmatched bases: 5. The CDR3 length is 14 residues. CDR1 LGHNA and CDR2 YSLEER come from the germline V gene. DNA for the CDR3: TGCGCCAGCAGCCGGGACAGGGATTTTTATGGCTACACCTTC. Amino acid sequence: CASSRDRDFYGYTF.

This clonotype showed up many times. The chain joins TRBV2 to TRBJ2-7; D remains ambiguous. V lost 6 bases and J lost 0, with 12 bases in between. The CDR3 spans 14 residues. Germline CDR1 is SNHLY and CDR2 is FYNNEI. The CDR3 reads CASRRTESSYEQYF. The DNA of the CDR3 is TGTGCCAGCAGGAGGACGGAGAGCTCCTACGAGCAGTACTTC.

The rearrangement links TRBV28 to TRBJ2-7, with D maybe TRBD1 (6 bases). V was clipped by 4 bases and J by 6 bases, with 16 bases between them. This CDR3 contains 14 residues. The V gene's germline CDR1 is MDHEN and CDR2 SYDVKM. CDR3 sequence: CASSSEDRKGEQYF. Here the CDR3 DNA reads TGTGCCAGCAGTTCCGAAGACAGGAAGGGCGAGCAGTACTTC.

This chain links TRBV20-1 with TRBJ2-1; TRBD2 matches 11 bases. J gave up 5 bases and V 6 bases, and 9 bases lay outside the gene matches. The CDR3 is 15 amino acids. The germline CDR1 and CDR2 sequences are DFQATT and SNEGSKA (reference sequence). CDR3 sequence: CSALLAGGGNNEQFF. The CDR3 nucleotides read TGCAGTGCCCTTCTAGCGGGAGGAGGGAACAATGAGCAGTTCTTC.

This clonotype was recorded many times. This sequence joins TRBV28 and TRBJ2-7; 7 bases are shared with TRBD2. Unmatched junction bases numbered 8, after V lost 3 bases and J lost 6 bases. Germline V gene lookup returns CDR1 MDHEN and CDR2 SYDVKM. The CDR3 sequence is 14 residues long. This CDR3 reads CASSFPSGVGEQYF. The CDR3 DNA reads TGTGCCAGCAGTTTCCCTAGCGGAGTGGGCGAGCAGTACTTC.

In this sample, this clonotype turned up many times. CDR3 DNA sequence: TGTGCCAGCAGCTTCGACAGGGATCGGCTAACTCAGCCCCAGCATTTT. This translates into CASSFDRDRLTQPQHF. The rearrangement uses TRBV12-3 or TRBV12-4 and TRBJ1-5; TRBD1 agrees at 7 bases. CDR3 length equals 16 residues. The V and J ends lost 6 bases and 6 bases, in that order; junction bases with no gene match: 14.

V gene TRBV30 combines with J gene TRBJ1-3; D gene ambiguous. The CDR3 covers 14 residues. Germline V gene sequence: CDR1 GTSNPN, CDR2 SVGIG (reference sequence). The ends were cut back, 1 base at V and 0 bases at J, with 7 bases in the middle. The CDR3 here is CAWSAAISGNTIYF. CDR3 sequence (DNA): TGTGCCTGGAGTGCAGCTATCTCTGGAAACACCATATATTTT.

Many counts were recorded for this clonotype. The J gene is TRBJ2-7, the V gene TRBV11-2, with unresolved D. The germline V gene has CDR1 SGHAT and CDR2 FQNNGV. CDR3 length: 14 amino acids. V was shortened by 1 base and J by 0 bases, with 7 bases between the two germline ends. The CDR3 region is CASSLVLSSYEQYF. CDR3 in DNA: TGTGCCAGCAGCTTAGTCCTAAGCTCCTACGAGCAGTACTTC.

Here the CDR3 DNA reads TGTGCCAGCAGCAAAGCCGGACTAGCGGGAAATGAGCAGTTCTTC. It encodes CASSKAGLAGNEQFF. This chain joins TRBV5-6 and TRBJ2-1; 12 bases fit TRBD2. CDR1 is SGHDT, CDR2 YYEEEE, per germline. Unmatched junction bases numbered 6, after V lost 4 bases and J lost 7 bases. The CDR3 extends over 15 amino acids.

This clonotype was recorded many times. The chain couples TRBV6-1 to TRBJ1-2; D is perhaps TRBD1 (6 bases). In germline, CDR1 is MNHNS, CDR2 SASEGT. Trimming stripped 6 bases from V and 1 base from J, with 15 bases between. The CDR3 contains 15 residues. The CDR3 here is CASSVRGQGNYGYTF. The CDR3 DNA reads TGTGCCAGCAGCGTTCGGGGGCAGGGTAACTATGGCTACACCTTC.

This sequence joins TRBV12-3 or TRBV12-4 and TRBJ2-1; 9 positions match TRBD2. V dropped 7 bases and J dropped 4; count of bases not matched to a gene: 5. The CDR3 has 14 amino acids. This CDR3 is CASTMTSGYNEQFF. The DNA of the CDR3 is TGTGCCAGCACCATGACTAGCGGATACAATGAGCAGTTCTTC.

This clonotype showed up many times. This chain links TRBV11-2 with TRBJ2-3, with D perhaps TRBD2 (6 bases). The V end lost 1 base, the J end lost 3 bases, and 14 bases lay between the germline ends. Germline V gene data show CDR1 as SGHAT and CDR2 as FQNNGV. This CDR3 contains 16 residues. CDR3 sequence reads: CASSLVGGTTTDTQYF. The DNA for the CDR3 is TGTGCCAGCAGCTTAGTCGGCGGGACGACGACAGATACGCAGTATTTT. Variable domain in full (rest from reference TRBV11-2 and TRBJ2-3): EAGVAQSPRYKIIEKRQSVAFWCNPISGHATLYWYQQILGQGPKLLIQFQNNGVVDDSQLPKDRFSAERLKGVDSTLKIQPAKLEDSAVYLCASSLVGGTTTDTQYFGPGTRLTVL.

This clonotype has only a few counts. This chain links TRBV24-1 with TRBJ2-5, with a tentative D call TRBD1 (6 bases). CDR1 KGHDR and CDR2 SFDVKD come from the germline V gene. V was clipped by 4 bases and J by 1 base, with 12 bases between them. The CDR3 is 15 residues long. DNA for the CDR3: TGTGCCACCAGTGACCTCGGACAGCCCCAAGAGACCCAGTACTTC. It encodes CATSDLGQPQETQYF.

This clonotype turned up a few times. The rearrangement joins TRBV27 to TRBJ1-1; D remains ambiguous. The germline CDR1 and CDR2 sequences are MNHEY and SMNVEV (reference sequence). This CDR3 contains 11 residues. With 6 bases removed from V and 8 bases from J, the gap between germline ends came to 10 bases. CDR3 sequence reads: CASRAALEAFF. CDR3 bases: TGTGCCAGCAGGGCCGCCCTGGAAGCTTTCTTT.

The sample holds a few counts of this clonotype. The chain has TRBV6-1 and TRBJ2-7; 8 positions match TRBD1. Germline V CDR1 and CDR2: MNHNS, SASEGT. The CDR3 is 15 residues long. The V segment lost 3 bases and the J segment 7 bases; nucleotides outside the gene matches: 11. The CDR3 DNA sequence: TGTGCCAGCAGTGATTCTGGACAGGGCTTTGGGGAGCAGTACTTC. Translating gives CASSDSGQGFGEQYF.

This clonotype was seen more than once but under ten times. V and J are TRBV27 and TRBJ2-1; D may be TRBD2 (6 bases). CDR1 MNHEY and CDR2 SMNVEV come from the germline V gene (reference sequence). V was cut by 2 bases and J by 5 bases, with 13 bases left in between. This CDR3 spans 15 amino acids. CDR3 protein: CASSLLRLDHNEQFF. CDR3 DNA: TGTGCCAGCAGTTTACTAAGACTAGACCACAATGAGCAGTTCTTC.

The rearrangement joins TRBV9 to TRBJ1-1; no reliable D call. The CDR3 is 14 residues long. CDR1 and CDR2 from the germline V gene are SGDLS and YYNGEE. The V gene lost 2 bases and the J gene lost 7 bases, with 15 bases spanning the gap. CDR3 in amino acids: CASSVGKTGSEAFF. For the CDR3, the DNA is TGTGCCAGCAGCGTCGGGAAAACGGGTAGTGAAGCTTTCTTT.